This T cell receptor (beta chain) was observed in a study of cytomegalovirus exposure and HLA in healthy donors. This clone showed up just a few times. PCR employed 60 Vbeta and 13 Jbeta primers. Data came from immunoSEQ multiplex PCR; TCRdb stores just in-frame clones and leaves some out. The sample records about 120,000 clones, about 8.6% being singletons. The specimen sequenced was PBMCs. This receptor was identified in a woman aged 40 to 55 in good health and CMV-seropositive.

CDR3 sequence reads: CASSGQGPGTGELFF. CDR3 nucleotide sequence: TGTGCCAGCAGCGGACAGGGTCCGGGAACCGGGGAGCTGTTTTTT. The chain recombines TRBV7-6 with TRBJ2-2, with 8 bases matching TRBD1. This CDR3 is built from 15 residues. Germline V lookup: CDR1 SGHVS, CDR2 FNYEAQ. Trimming cost V 5 bases and J 5 bases; bases outside gene matches: 7.